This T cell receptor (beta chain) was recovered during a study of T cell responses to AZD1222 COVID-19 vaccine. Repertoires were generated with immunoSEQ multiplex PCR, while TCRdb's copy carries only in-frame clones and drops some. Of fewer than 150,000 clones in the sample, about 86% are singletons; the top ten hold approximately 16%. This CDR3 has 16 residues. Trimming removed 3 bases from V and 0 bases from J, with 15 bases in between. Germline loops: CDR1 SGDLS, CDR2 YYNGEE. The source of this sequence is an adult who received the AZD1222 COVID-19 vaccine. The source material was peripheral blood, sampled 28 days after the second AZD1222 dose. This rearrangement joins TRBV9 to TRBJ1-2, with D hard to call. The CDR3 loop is CASSDGVQATNYGYTF. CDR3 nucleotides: TGTGCCAGCAGCGATGGGGTCCAGGCCACTAACTATGGCTACACCTTC.